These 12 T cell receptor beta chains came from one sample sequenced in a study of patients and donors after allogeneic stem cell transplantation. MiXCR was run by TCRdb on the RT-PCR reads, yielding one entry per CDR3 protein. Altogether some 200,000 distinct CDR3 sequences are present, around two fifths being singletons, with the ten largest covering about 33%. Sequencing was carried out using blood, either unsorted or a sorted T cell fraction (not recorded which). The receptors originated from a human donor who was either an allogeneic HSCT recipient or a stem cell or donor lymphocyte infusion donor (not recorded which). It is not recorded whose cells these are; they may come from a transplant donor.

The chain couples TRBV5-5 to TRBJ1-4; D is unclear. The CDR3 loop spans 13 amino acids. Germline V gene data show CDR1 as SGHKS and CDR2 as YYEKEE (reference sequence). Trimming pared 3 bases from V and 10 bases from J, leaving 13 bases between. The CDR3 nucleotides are TGTGCCAGCAGCTCCCCGGAGACTGGAAAACTGTTTTTT. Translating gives CASSSPETGKLFF.

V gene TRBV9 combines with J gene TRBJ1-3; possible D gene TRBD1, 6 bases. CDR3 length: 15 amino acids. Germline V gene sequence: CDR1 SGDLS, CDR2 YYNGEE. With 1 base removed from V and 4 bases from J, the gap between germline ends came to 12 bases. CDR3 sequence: CASSVSQGTGNTIYF. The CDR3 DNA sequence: TGTGCCAGCAGCGTAAGTCAGGGGACGGGAAACACCATATATTTT.

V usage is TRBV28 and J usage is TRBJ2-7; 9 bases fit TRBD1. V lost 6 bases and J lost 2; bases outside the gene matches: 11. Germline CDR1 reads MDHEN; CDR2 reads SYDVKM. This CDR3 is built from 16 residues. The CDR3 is CASSFMGQGPTYEQYF. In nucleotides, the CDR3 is TGTGCCAGCAGCTTCATGGGACAGGGCCCCACCTACGAGCAGTACTTC.

The CDR3 is CASSIDLKREGLNTGELFF. Here the CDR3 DNA reads TGTGCCAGTAGTATAGATCTAAAGCGGGAGGGCCTGAACACCGGGGAGCTGTTTTTT. This chain links TRBV19 with TRBJ2-2, with 10 bases fitting TRBD2. The CDR3 has 19 residues. The germline gives CDR1 LNHDA, CDR2 SQIVND (reference sequence). V lost 0 bases, J lost 1 base, and 8 bases stayed unmatched.

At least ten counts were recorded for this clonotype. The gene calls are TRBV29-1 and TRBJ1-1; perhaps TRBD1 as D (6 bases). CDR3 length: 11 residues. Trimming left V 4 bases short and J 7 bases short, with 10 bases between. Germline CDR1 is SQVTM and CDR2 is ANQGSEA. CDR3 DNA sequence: TGCAGCGTTGGGGTGACAGGTGAAGCTTTCTTT. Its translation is CSVGVTGEAFF.

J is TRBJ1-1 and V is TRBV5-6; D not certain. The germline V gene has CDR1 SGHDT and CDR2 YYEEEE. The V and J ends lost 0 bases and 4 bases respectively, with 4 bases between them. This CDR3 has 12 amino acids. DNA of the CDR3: TGTGCCAGCAGCTTGGGAACCACTGAAGCTTTCTTT. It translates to CASSLGTTEAFF.

CDR3 nucleotides: TGCGCCAGCAGCCAAGGGGGAGGGACAGACTATGGCTACACCTTC. Translation: CASSQGGGTDYGYTF. The J gene is TRBJ1-2, the V gene TRBV4-3, with 7 bases fitting TRBD1. V shed 1 base, J shed 3 bases, and the junction held 5 bases outside the gene matches. CDR1 LGHNA and CDR2 YSLEER come from the germline V gene. CDR3 size: 15 residues.

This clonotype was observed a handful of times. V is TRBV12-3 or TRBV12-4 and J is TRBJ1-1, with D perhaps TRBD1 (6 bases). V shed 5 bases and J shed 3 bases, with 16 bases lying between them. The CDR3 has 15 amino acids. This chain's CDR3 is CASSPRTGPDTEAFF. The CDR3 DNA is TGTGCCAGCAGTCCCCGTACAGGGCCCGACACTGAAGCTTTCTTT.

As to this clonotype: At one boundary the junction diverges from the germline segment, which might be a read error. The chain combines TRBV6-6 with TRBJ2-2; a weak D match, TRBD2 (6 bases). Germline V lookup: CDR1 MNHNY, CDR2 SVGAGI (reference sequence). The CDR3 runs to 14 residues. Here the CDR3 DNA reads TGTGCCAGCACGGGAGCTCAGTACACGGGGGAGCTGTTTTTT. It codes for CASTGAQYTGELFF.

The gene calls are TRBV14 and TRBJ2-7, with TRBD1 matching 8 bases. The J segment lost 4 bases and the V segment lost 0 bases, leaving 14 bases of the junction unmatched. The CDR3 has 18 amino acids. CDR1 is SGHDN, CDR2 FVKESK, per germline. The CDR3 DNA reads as TGTGCCAGCAGCCAAGATCTCGGACCTGGACAGGGTGGGTACGAGCAGTACTTC. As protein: CASSQDLGPGQGGYEQYF.

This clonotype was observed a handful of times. Here the CDR3 DNA reads TGTGCCAGCAGTTTAATGTGGCAAGGAAACAATGAGCAGTTCTTC. Translated, it gives CASSLMWQGNNEQFF. The V and J genes are TRBV12-3 or TRBV12-4 and TRBJ2-1; D is undetermined. The CDR3 contains 15 residues. V was shortened by 2 bases and J by 5 bases, with 13 bases between the two germline ends.

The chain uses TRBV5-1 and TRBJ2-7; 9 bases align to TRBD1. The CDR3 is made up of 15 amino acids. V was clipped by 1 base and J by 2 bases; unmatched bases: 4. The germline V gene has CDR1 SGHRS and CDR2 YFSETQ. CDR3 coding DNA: TGCGCCAGCAGCTTGTCGGGACAGGGTCCCTACGAGCAGTACTTC. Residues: CASSLSGQGPYEQYF.